This T cell receptor (beta chain) was documented in a study of post-analysis software for immune sequencing data. As for the study in general: Progressive-relapsing, secondary progressive and relapsing-remitting multiple sclerosis were among the disease courses included. Points from the study as a whole: Significantly lower normalized Chao1 diversity was found in patients with multiple sclerosis relative to controls. Compared with controls, patients had more of roughly 5 TRBV segments, including TRBV5-6, TRBV5-1 and TRBV20-1.

Turning to this clonotype: The antigen remains unidentified.

Germline CDR1 reads SGHTA; CDR2 reads FQGNSA. V was pared by 2 bases and J by 2 bases, with 7 bases of the junction left unmatched. The CDR3 loop spans 17 amino acids. Prepared libraries of TCR beta cDNA carried unique molecular identifiers. T cells numbering 1 to 10 million yielded cDNA molecules that totaled approximately 500,000. TCRdb redid the calling of the PCR reads with MiXCR, one entry per CDR3 protein. There are hundreds of thousands of distinct CDR3 sequences in the sample; approximately 60% occur only once, and approximately 11% lies in the top ten. V usage is TRBV7-2 and J usage is TRBJ2-1; TRBD2 agrees at 9 bases. The source of this sequence is a girl aged 2-10 years with multiple sclerosis. Sequenced: blood. CDR3 loop: CASSLPSLAGAYNEQFF. CDR3 nucleotide sequence: TGTGCCAGCAGCTTACCCTCTTTAGCGGGAGCCTACAATGAGCAGTTCTTC.